This TCR beta chain came from a study of blood T cell repertoires in COVID-19. Whole-study context: Samples representing acute and convalescent COVID-19 were sourced from the United States, Italy and Spain.

The CDR3 runs to 16 residues. Germline CDR1 MDHEN, CDR2 SYDVKM. Trimming removed 5 bases from V and 3 bases from J; junction bases left unmatched: 7. Sequenced by immunoSEQ multiplex PCR; TCRdb stores in-frame clones only, minus some. Of under 300,000 clones in the sample, nearly 90% were seen once. The sequencing input was peripheral blood. The receptor's source is a woman in her 40s who had recovered from COVID-19. The genes are TRBV28 and TRBJ2-1; 10 bases match TRBD2. CDR3 sequence reads: CASSTPSGGHYNEQFF. CDR3 nucleotides: TGTGCCAGCAGTACACCTAGCGGGGGCCACTACAATGAGCAGTTCTTC.